The 9 T cell receptor beta chains below all came from one sample that was sequenced in a study of blood T cells in healthy people across ages. The authors ran a second PCR of 7 to 11 cycles using a sample-barcoded 5' primer and a J-beta primer mix. MiXCR was run by TCRdb on the 5' RACE reads, yielding one entry per CDR3 protein. The sample gives fewer than 950,000 distinct CDR3 sequences, about 48% of which show up once; roughly 40% is in the top ten. Sequencing was done on a sample of blood. The receptor set was obtained from a man at least 80 years old in good health.

This clonotype was counted between two and nine times. The CDR3 loop reads CASSYPGLPTYEQYF. Written as DNA, the CDR3 is TGTGCCAGCAGCTATCCGGGACTACCAACCTACGAGCAGTACTTC. The genes are TRBV7-2 and TRBJ2-7; 7 bases are a match to TRBD2. Germline V gene lookup returns CDR1 SGHTA and CDR2 FQGNSA. The CDR3 is 15 residues long. Trimming cost V 4 bases and J 2 bases; bases outside gene matches: 8.

The V gene is TRBV10-3, the J gene TRBJ2-1; weak D call: TRBD1 (7 bases). V shed 6 bases and J shed 5 bases, with 14 bases lying between them. Germline V gene data show CDR1 as ENHRY and CDR2 as SYGVKD. There are 14 residues in the CDR3. The CDR3 region is CAISRQGGNNEQFF. Here the CDR3 DNA reads TGTGCCATCAGCCGACAGGGAGGTAACAATGAGCAGTTCTTC.

The J gene is TRBJ2-6, the V gene TRBV5-1; D is undetermined. Germline CDR1 is SGHRS and CDR2 is YFSETQ. Trimming pared 4 bases from V and 0 bases from J, leaving 8 bases between. CDR3 size: 15 residues. For the CDR3, the DNA is TGCGCCAGCAGCGGGTTGGACTCTGGGGCCAACGTCCTGACTTTC. As protein: CASSGLDSGANVLTF.

The chain links TRBV3-1 to TRBJ2-2; 8 nucleotides agree with TRBD2. V lost 0 bases and J lost 5; bases outside the gene matches: 8. Germline lookup yields CDR1 LGHDT and CDR2 YNNKEL (reference sequence). CDR3 size: 17 residues. CDR3 residues: CASSQEYGRARTGELFF. For the CDR3, the DNA is TGTGCCAGCAGCCAAGAGTACGGGAGGGCCCGAACCGGGGAGCTGTTTTTT.

This clonotype occurred a few times. The rearrangement links TRBV20-1 to TRBJ2-5, with TRBD2 matching over 8 bases. Germline lookup yields CDR1 DFQATT and CDR2 SNEGSKA (reference sequence). The length of the CDR3 is 14 residues. V dropped 4 bases and J dropped 0; count of bases not matched to a gene: 4. CDR3 amino acids: CSATGGPYQETQYF. The CDR3 nucleotides are TGCAGTGCTACGGGAGGGCCGTACCAAGAGACCCAGTACTTC.

The rearrangement joins TRBV12-3 or TRBV12-4 to TRBJ2-5, with 12 bases aligning to TRBD2. V lost 4 bases to trimming and J lost 4 bases; unmatched junction nucleotides: 13. This CDR3 is built from 18 residues. This CDR3 is CASSSGLAGSGTGETQYF. CDR3 DNA sequence: TGTGCCAGCAGTTCCGGACTAGCGGGGAGTGGGACGGGAGAGACCCAGTACTTC.

This chain joins TRBV7-2 and TRBJ2-5; 9 positions agree with TRBD2. The germline CDR1 and CDR2 sequences are SGHTA and FQGNSA. This CDR3 comprises 15 residues. The trim removed 5 bases at V and 2 bases at J, leaving 6 bases unmatched. CDR3 sequence: CASSQTSGGQETQYF. CDR3 in DNA: TGTGCCAGCAGCCAGACTAGCGGAGGTCAAGAGACCCAGTACTTC. The variable domain in full, with the rest retrieved from reference TRBV7-2 and TRBJ2-5, is GAGVSQSPSNKVTEKGKDVELRCDPISGHTALYWYRQSLGQGLEFLIYFQGNSAPDKSGLPSDRFSAERTGGSVSTLTIQRTQQEDSAVYLCASSQTSGGQETQYFGPGTRLLVL.

V usage is TRBV6-5 and J usage is TRBJ2-4, with 11 bases aligning to TRBD1. V lost 5 bases to trimming and J lost 6 bases; unmatched junction nucleotides: 3. Looked up from germline, CDR1 is MNHEY and CDR2 is SVGAGI. This CDR3 is built from 14 residues. The CDR3 coding sequence is TGTGCCAGCAGTACCGGGACAGGGGGAAACATTCAGTACTTC. It is translated as CASSTGTGGNIQYF.

Here the CDR3 DNA reads TGTGCCAGCAGTGAACTACACCGGGACTACCAGTACTTC. Protein: CASSELHRDYQYF. The J gene is TRBJ2-4, the V gene TRBV6-1; 7 bases are shared with TRBD2. CDR1 MNHNS and CDR2 SASEGT come from the germline V gene. The CDR3 is made up of 13 amino acids. V lost 2 bases to trimming and J lost 13 bases; unmatched junction nucleotides: 8.